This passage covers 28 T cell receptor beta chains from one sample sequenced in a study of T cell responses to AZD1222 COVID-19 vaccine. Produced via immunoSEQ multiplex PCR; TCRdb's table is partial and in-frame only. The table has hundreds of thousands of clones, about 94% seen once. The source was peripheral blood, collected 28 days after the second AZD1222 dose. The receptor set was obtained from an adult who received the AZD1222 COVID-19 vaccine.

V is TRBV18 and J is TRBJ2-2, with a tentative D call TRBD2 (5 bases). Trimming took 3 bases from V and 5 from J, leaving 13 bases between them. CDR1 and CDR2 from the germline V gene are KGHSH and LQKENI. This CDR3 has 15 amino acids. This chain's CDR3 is CASSPGTPGTGELFF. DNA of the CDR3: TGTGCCAGCTCACCCGGCACCCCGGGAACCGGGGAGCTGTTTTTT.

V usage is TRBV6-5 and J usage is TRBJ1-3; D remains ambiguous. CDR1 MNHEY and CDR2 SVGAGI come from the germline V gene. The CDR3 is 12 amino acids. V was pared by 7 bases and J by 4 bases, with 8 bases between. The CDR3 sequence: CASTQEGNTIYF. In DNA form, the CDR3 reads TGTGCCAGCACCCAGGAGGGAAACACCATATATTTT.

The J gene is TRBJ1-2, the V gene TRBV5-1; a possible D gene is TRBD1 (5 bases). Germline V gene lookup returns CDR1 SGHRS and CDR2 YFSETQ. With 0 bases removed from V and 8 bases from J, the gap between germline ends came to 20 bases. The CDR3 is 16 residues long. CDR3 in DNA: TGCGCCAGCAGCTTGGCCGAATTATCGGGACGGAGAGGCTACACCTTC. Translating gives CASSLAELSGRRGYTF.

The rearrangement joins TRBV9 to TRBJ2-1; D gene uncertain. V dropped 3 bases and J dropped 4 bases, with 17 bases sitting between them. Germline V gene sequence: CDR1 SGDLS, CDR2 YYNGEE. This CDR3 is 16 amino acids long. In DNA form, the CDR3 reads TGTGCCAGCAGCGCATACACAAGGACGGAGTACAATGAGCAGTTCTTC. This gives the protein CASSAYTRTEYNEQFF. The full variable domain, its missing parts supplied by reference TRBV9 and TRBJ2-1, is DSGVTQTPKHLITATGQRVTLRCSPRSGDLSVYWYQQSLDQGLQFLIQYYNGEERAKGNILERFSAQQFPDLHSELNLSSLELGDSALYFCASSAYTRTEYNEQFFGPGTRLTVL.

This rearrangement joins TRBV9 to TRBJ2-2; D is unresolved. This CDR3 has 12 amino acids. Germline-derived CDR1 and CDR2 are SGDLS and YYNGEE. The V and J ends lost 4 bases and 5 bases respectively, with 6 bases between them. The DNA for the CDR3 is TGTGCCAGCAGCTCTGAGACCGGGGAGCTGTTTTTT. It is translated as CASSSETGELFF.

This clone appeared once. As DNA, the CDR3 is TGTGCCAGCAGCGTACAACCCGACAGGGTGACAGATACGCAGTATTTT. Translating gives CASSVQPDRVTDTQYF. This chain joins TRBV9 and TRBJ2-3, with TRBD1 matching 7 bases. Germline V gene data show CDR1 as SGDLS and CDR2 as YYNGEE. The CDR3 runs 16 residues. V shed 1 base and J 3 bases; nucleotides not matched to a gene: 8.

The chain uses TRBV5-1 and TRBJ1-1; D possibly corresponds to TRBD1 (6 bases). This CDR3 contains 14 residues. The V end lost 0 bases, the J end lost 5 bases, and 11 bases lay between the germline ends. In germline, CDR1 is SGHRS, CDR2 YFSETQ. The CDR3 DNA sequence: TGCGCCAGCAGCTTGGCAGGGGCCGGGACTGAAGCTTTCTTT. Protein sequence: CASSLAGAGTEAFF.

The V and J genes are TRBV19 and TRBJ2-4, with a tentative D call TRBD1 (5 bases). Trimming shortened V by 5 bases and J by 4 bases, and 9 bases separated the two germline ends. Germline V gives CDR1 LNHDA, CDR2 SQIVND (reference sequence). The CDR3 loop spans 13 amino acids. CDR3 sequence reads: CASSETEKNIQYF. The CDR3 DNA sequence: TGTGCCAGTAGTGAGACAGAAAAAAACATTCAGTACTTC.

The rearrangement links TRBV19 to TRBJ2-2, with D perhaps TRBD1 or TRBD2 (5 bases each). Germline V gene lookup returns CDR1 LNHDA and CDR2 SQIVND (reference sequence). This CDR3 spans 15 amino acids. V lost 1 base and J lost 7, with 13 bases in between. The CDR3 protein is CASSIVRGRGGELFF. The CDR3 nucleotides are TGTGCCAGTAGTATAGTTCGGGGCCGGGGCGGGGAGCTGTTTTTT.

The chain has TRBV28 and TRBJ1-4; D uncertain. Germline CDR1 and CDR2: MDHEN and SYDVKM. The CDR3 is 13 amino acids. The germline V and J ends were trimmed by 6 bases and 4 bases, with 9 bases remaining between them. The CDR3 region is CASRGGFNEKLFF. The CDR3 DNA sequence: TGTGCCAGCAGGGGAGGGTTTAATGAAAAACTGTTTTTT. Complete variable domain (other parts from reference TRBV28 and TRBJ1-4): DVKVTQSSRYLVKRTGEKVFLECVQDMDHENMFWYRQDPGLGLRLIYFSYDVKMKEKGDIPEGYSVSREKKERFSLILESASTNQTSMYLCASRGGFNEKLFFGSGTQLSVL.

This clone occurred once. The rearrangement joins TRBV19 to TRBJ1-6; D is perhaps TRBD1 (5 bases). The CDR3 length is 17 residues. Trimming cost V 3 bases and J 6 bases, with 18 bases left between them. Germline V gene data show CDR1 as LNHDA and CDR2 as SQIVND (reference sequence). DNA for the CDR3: TGTGCCAGTAGTATCTACGACAGCCCGTGGGGTAATTCACCCCTCCACTTT. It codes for CASSIYDSPWGNSPLHF. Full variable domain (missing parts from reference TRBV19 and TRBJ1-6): DGGITQSPKYLFRKEGQNVTLSCEQNLNHDAMYWYRQDPGQGLRLIYYSQIVNDFQKGDIAEGYSVSREKKESFPLTVTSAQKNPTAFYLCASSIYDSPWGNSPLHFGNGTRLTVT.

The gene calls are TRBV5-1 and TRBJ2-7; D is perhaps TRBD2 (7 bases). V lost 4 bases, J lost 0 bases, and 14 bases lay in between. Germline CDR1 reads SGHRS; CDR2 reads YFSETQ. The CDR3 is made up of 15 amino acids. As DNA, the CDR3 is TGCGCCAGCAGCCAAACCGGGGGGCACTCCTACGAGCAGTACTTC. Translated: CASSQTGGHSYEQYF.

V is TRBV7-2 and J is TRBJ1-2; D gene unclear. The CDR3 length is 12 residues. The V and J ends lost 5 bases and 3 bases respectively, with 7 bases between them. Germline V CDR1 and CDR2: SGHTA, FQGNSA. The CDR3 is CASSQHDYGYTF. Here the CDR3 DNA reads TGTGCCAGCAGCCAGCACGACTATGGCTACACCTTC. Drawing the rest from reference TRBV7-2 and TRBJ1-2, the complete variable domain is GAGVSQSPSNKVTEKGKDVELRCDPISGHTALYWYRQSLGQGLEFLIYFQGNSAPDKSGLPSDRFSAERTGGSVSTLTIQRTQQEDSAVYLCASSQHDYGYTFGSGTRLTVV.

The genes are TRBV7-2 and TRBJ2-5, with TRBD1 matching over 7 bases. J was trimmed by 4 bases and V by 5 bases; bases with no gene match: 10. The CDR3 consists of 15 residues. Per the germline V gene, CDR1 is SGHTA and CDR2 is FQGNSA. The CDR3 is CASSPNPGGVETQYF. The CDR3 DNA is TGTGCCAGCAGCCCAAATCCAGGGGGAGTAGAGACCCAGTACTTC.

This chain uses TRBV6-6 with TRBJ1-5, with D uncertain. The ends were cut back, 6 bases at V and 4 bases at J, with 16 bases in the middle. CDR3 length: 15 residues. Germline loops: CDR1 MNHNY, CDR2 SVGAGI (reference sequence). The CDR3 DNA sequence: TGTGCCAGCAGAACAAACAAGGGATCAAATCAGCCCCAGCATTTT. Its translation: CASRTNKGSNQPQHF.

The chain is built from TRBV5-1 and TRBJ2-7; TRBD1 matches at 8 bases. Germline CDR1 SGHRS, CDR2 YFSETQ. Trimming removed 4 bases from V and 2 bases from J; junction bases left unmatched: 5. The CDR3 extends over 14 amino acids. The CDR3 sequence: CASSQGQAAYEQYF. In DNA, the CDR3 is TGCGCCAGCAGCCAGGGACAGGCCGCCTACGAGCAGTACTTC.

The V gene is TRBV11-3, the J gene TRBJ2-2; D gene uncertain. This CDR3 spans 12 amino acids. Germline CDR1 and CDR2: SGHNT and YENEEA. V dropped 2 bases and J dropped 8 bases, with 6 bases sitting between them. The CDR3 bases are TGTGCCAGCAGCTTAAATTCTGGGGAGCTGTTTTTT. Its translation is CASSLNSGELFF.

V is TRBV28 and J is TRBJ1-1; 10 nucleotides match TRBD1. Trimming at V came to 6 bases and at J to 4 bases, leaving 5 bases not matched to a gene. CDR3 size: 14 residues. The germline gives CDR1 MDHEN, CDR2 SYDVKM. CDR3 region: CASRGQGSGTEAFF. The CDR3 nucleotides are TGTGCCAGCAGGGGACAGGGGAGCGGCACTGAAGCTTTCTTT.

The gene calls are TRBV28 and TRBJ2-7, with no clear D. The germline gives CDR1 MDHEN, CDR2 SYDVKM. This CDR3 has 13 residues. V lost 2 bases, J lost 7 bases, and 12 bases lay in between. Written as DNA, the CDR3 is TGTGCCAGCAGTTTACCCAGCGCAAGGGAGCAGTACTTC. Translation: CASSLPSAREQYF. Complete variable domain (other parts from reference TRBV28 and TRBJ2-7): DVKVTQSSRYLVKRTGEKVFLECVQDMDHENMFWYRQDPGLGLRLIYFSYDVKMKEKGDIPEGYSVSREKKERFSLILESASTNQTSMYLCASSLPSAREQYFGPGTRLTVT.

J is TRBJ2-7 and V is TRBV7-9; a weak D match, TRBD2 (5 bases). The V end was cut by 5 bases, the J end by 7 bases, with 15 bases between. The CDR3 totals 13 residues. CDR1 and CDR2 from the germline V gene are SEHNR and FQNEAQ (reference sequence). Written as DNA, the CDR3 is TGTGCCAGCAGCCCCCAAGAGGGCCGGGAGCAGTACTTC. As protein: CASSPQEGREQYF. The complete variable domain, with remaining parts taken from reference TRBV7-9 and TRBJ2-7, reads DTGVSQNPRHKITKRGQNVTFRCDPISEHNRLYWYRQTLGQGPEFLTYFQNEAQLEKSRLLSDRFSAERPKGSFSTLEIQRTEQGDSAMYLCASSPQEGREQYFGPGTRLTVT.

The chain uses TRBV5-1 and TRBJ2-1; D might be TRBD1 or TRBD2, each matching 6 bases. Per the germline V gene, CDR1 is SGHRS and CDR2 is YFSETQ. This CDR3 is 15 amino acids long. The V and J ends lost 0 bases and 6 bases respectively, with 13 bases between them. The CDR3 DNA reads TGCGCCAGCAGCTTGGCGGGGGCCTCTGCCAATGAGCAGTTCTTC. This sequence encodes CASSLAGASANEQFF. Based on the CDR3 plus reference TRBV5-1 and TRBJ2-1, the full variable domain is KAGVTQTPRYLIKTRGQQVTLSCSPISGHRSVSWYQQTPGQGLQFLFEYFSETQRNKGNFPGRFSGRQFSNSRSEMNVSTLELGDSALYLCASSLAGASANEQFFGPGTRLTVL.

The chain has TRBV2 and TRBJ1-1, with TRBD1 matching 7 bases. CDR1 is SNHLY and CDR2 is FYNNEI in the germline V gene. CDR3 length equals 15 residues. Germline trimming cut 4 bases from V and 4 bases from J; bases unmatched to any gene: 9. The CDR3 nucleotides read TGTGCCAGCAGTGGAGGGGGCATCGAGATCACTGAAGCTTTCTTT. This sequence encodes CASSGGGIEITEAFF. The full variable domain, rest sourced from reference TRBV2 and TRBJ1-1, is EPEVTQTPSHQVTQMGQEVILRCVPISNHLYFYWYRQILGQKVEFLVSFYNNEISEKSEIFDDQFSVERPDGSNFTLKIRSTKLEDSAMYFCASSGGGIEITEAFFGQGTRLTVV.

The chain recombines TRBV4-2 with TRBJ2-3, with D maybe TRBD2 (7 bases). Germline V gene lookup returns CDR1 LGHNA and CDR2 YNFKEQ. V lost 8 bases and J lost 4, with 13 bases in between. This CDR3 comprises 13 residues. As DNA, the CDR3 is TGTGCCAGCCGGGGGCGGGGGTCAGATACGCAGTATTTT. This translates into CASRGRGSDTQYF.

In nucleotides, the CDR3 is TGTGCCAGCAGCGGGTTCGGGACAGGGAACACTGAAGCTTTCTTT. As protein: CASSGFGTGNTEAFF. This sequence joins TRBV28 and TRBJ1-1, with TRBD1 matching over 8 bases. The CDR3 has 15 amino acids. V dropped 6 bases and J dropped 1; count of bases not matched to a gene: 7. Germline V gene data show CDR1 as MDHEN and CDR2 as SYDVKM.

CDR3 nucleotides: TGTGCCAGCGGACCCTACACTGAAGCTTTCTTT. Encoded protein: CASGPYTEAFF. V is TRBV12-3 or TRBV12-4 and J is TRBJ1-1; D remains ambiguous. There are 11 residues in the CDR3. V dropped 8 bases and J dropped 3 bases, with 7 bases sitting between them.

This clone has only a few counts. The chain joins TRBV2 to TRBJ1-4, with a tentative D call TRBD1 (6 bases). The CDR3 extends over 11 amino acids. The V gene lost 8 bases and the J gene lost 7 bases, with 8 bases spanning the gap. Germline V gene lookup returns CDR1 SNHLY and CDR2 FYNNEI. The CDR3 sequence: CASETGEKLFF. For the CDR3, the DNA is TGTGCCAGCGAGACAGGTGAAAAACTGTTTTTT.

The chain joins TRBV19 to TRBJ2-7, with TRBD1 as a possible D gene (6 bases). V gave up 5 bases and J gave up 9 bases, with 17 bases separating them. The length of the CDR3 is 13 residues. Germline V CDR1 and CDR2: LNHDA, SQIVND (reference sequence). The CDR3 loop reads CASSPRDTEGQYF. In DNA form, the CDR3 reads TGTGCCAGTAGTCCCCGGGACACGGAAGGGCAGTACTTC.

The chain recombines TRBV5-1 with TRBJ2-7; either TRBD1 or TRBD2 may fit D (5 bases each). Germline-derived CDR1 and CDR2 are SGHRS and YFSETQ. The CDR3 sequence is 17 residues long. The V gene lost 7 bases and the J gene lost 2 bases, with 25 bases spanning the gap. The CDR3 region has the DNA TGCGCCAGCGGAATCGGCGTTGCGGGCAGGGCAACCTACGAGCAGTACTTC. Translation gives CASGIGVAGRATYEQYF.